Given below is one T cell receptor beta chain in context. Its antigen is undetermined. The CDR3 length is 15 residues. V lost 4 bases and J lost 0; bases outside the gene matches: 3. The germline V gene has CDR1 SGHRS and CDR2 YFSETQ. Each subset's genomic DNA was shared equally among a number of immunoSEQ plates. The protocol was immunoSEQ multiplex PCR, while the TCRdb copy is restricted to in-frame clones and leaves out a portion. The table lists around 2.5 million clones, 90% to 95% of them singletons. This sample was taken from a study of shared clonotypes between healthy human individuals. The study's findings and limits: Sorted-subset samples were not fully sequenced, rarefaction indicated.

Investigators divided CD4+ cells into CD45RA+ naive and CD45RA-negative memory subsets. The origin of this receptor is a man between 18 and 29 years old in good health. Some clones in this sample may be carry-over from other donors' samples. This sequence joins TRBV5-1 and TRBJ2-5; TRBD2 aligns across 10 bases. Input material: naive CD4+ T cells from PBMCs. Subset of the sample: CD45RA+ positively selected. Here the CDR3 reads CASSPLAGDQETQYF. CDR3 DNA: TGCGCCAGCAGCCCGCTAGCGGGAGACCAAGAGACCCAGTACTTC.